The sequence of this T cell receptor beta chain was determined in a study of T cells after posttransplantation cyclophosphamide. Generated by immunoSEQ multiplex PCR, the TCRdb table keeps only in-frame clones and is missing some. The table has several thousand clones, about 85% seen once. The CDR3 length is 18 residues. Germline lookup yields CDR1 SGHTS and CDR2 YDEGEE. Trimming took 0 bases from V and 2 from J; bases not matched to a gene: 10. Treatment was busulfan-fludarabine conditioning, a marrow graft, and cyclophosphamide on days +3 and +4. The rearrangement joins TRBV5-8 to TRBJ1-5; 8 bases line up with TRBD1. The TCR sequence derives from a female patient aged 40-50 years who received an allogeneic stem cell transplant from an unrelated donor, was CMV-positive, and had no GVHD. Some T cells may originate from the graft donor. This sample comprised PBMCs, obtained after allogeneic stem cell transplant with posttransplant cyclophosphamide. This CDR3 reads CASSLGQGAIIGNQPQHF. The CDR3 DNA sequence: TGTGCCAGCAGCTTGGGGCAGGGGGCAATAATTGGCAATCAGCCCCAGCATTTT.